The T cell receptor beta chain described here comes from a study of CXCR3-negative and CXCR3-positive naive CD8 T cells. Notes on the study in general: Sequencing showed both naive subsets with comparably high diversity, and memory CD8+ cells much lower. Naive subsets had comparable surface CD5; TCR strength was inferred from TRB CDR3 properties.

As for this clonotype: Antigen unknown.

The CDR3 is 19 amino acids. 5' RACE with UMI labels generated the TRB cDNA libraries. TCRdb reprocessed the 5' RACE reads and keeps a single row for each CDR3 protein, giving no DNA. The table for this sample gives around 40,000 distinct CDR3 sequences. The CD45RO-CCR7+CD27+CD95- phenotype denoted naive CD8+ T cells. This TCR derives from a human donor in good health. Some clones in this sample may be carry-over from other donors' samples. The chain links TRBV12-3 or TRBV12-4 to TRBJ2-5; TCRdb lists TRBD2, though no DNA is available to test this call. Sequencing input: naive CXCR3- CD8+ T cells from blood. Subset in this sample: CD45RO-CCR7+CD27+CD95- naive CD8+ T cells lacking CXCR3 (TNR3-). This chain's CDR3 is CASSPAGTSGERGQETQYF.